The rows below give T cell receptor beta chains drawn from one sample of a study of PD-1 blockade in classical Hodgkin lymphoma. The table came from immunoSEQ multiplex PCR; TCRdb's copy has only in-frame clones and leaves some out. Of over 85,000 clones in the sample, 80% to 90% were seen once. The material sequenced was peripheral blood mononuclear cells (PBMCs), taken before the second cycle of nivolumab. The source is a human donor with classical Hodgkin lymphoma. Each CDR3 is given with its conserved first and last residue. A D gene is named only where the DNA matches it firmly. The listing skips clone size in some rows; elsewhere it reads once, few, many or a size class.

j_call d_call clone_size v_call cdr3_aa cdr3_nt
TRBJ2-3 . . TRBV5-6 CASSPSGTDTQYF TGTGCCAGCAGCCCCAGCGGCACAGATACGCAGTATTTT
TRBJ2-1 TRBD2 . TRBV18 CASSPPASGSSNEQFF TGTGCCAGCTCACCACCGGCTAGCGGGAGTTCCAATGAGCAGTTCTTC
TRBJ2-5 TRBD2 . TRBV5-4 CASSVSSGRSQETQYF TGTGCCAGCAGCGTCTCTAGCGGGAGGAGTCAAGAGACCCAGTACTTC
TRBJ2-7 . . TRBV14 CASSPLGSYEQYF TGTGCCAGCAGCCCATTGGGGTCCTACGAGCAGTACTTC
TRBJ2-7 TRBD2 . TRBV7-2 CASSPRRESSYEQYF TGTGCCAGCAGCCCTCGGCGGGAGAGCTCCTACGAGCAGTACTTC
TRBJ2-5 . . TRBV21-1 CASSPYGGTRETQYF TGTGCCAGCAGCCCGTACGGGGGGACCCGTGAGACCCAGTACTTC
TRBJ2-5 . . TRBV11-3 CASSSRASQETQYF TGTGCCAGCAGCTCCCGGGCCTCACAAGAGACCCAGTACTTC
TRBJ2-1 . once TRBV30 CAWETNRGNEQFF TGTGCCTGGGAAACTAATAGGGGGAATGAGCAGTTCTTC
TRBJ2-4 TRBD2 . TRBV7-8 CASSLAGAGGEYF TGTGCCAGCAGCTTAGCGGGAGCGGGAGGAGAGTACTTC
TRBJ1-4 TRBD1 few TRBV4-1 CASSQLRDREEKLFF TGCGCCAGCAGCCAGCTCCGGGACAGGGAGGAAAAACTGTTTTTT
TRBJ2-5 TRBD1 . TRBV18 CASSSRGTGREETQYF TGTGCCAGCTCATCACGGGGGACAGGGAGGGAAGAGACCCAGTACTTC
TRBJ1-1 . once TRBV10-3 CAISDSLNTEAFF TGTGCCATCAGTGACTCTCTGAACACTGAAGCTTTCTTT
TRBJ2-1 . . TRBV11-1 CASSPGAHNEQFF TGTGCCAGCAGCCCCGGCGCCCACAATGAGCAGTTCTTC
TRBJ1-5 . . TRBV18 CASSPTRQSNQPQHF TGTGCCAGCTCCCCTACCCGCCAGAGCAATCAGCCCCAGCATTTT
TRBJ2-2 . . TRBV5-1 CASSLEGSGELFF TGCGCCAGCAGCTTGGAGGGATCCGGGGAGCTGTTTTTT
TRBJ2-1 TRBD2 once TRBV4-3 CASSQEGLATDEQFF TGCGCCAGCAGCCAAGAGGGACTAGCAACCGATGAGCAGTTCTTC
TRBJ1-2 . . TRBV4-1 CASSQAATAPGYTF TGCGCCAGCAGCCAAGCGGCTACAGCTCCCGGCTACACCTTC
TRBJ1-1 . once TRBV5-1 CASSLEVGVRTEAFF TGCGCCAGCAGCTTGGAGGTGGGGGTAAGAACTGAAGCTTTCTTT
TRBJ1-5 . . TRBV4-3 CASSQVSGAGNQPQHF TGCGCCAGCAGCCAAGTCTCGGGGGCCGGCAATCAGCCCCAGCATTTT
TRBJ2-1 TRBD2 . TRBV9 CASSVGAGAAYNEQFF TGTGCCAGCAGCGTAGGAGCGGGAGCGGCCTACAATGAGCAGTTCTTC
TRBJ1-5 . . TRBV9 CASSEGGARQPQHF TGTGCCAGCAGCGAAGGGGGGGCACGGCAGCCCCAGCATTTT
TRBJ2-5 . . TRBV9 CASSVDIGAEETQYF TGTGCCAGCAGCGTAGACATCGGGGCGGAAGAGACCCAGTACTTC
TRBJ2-7 TRBD2 . TRBV7-6 CASSPRGGGSGYEQYF TGTGCCAGCAGCCCTAGGGGCGGCGGGAGTGGCTACGAGCAGTACTTC
TRBJ2-2 TRBD2 once TRBV11-3 CASRAGLAGTGELFF TGTGCCAGCAGGGCAGGACTAGCGGGCACCGGGGAGCTGTTTTTT
TRBJ2-2 . . TRBV5-1 CASSSGMNTGELFF TGCGCCAGCAGCTCAGGAATGAACACCGGGGAGCTGTTTTTT
TRBJ1-2 . . TRBV10-3 CAISESIGRPYGYTF TGTGCCATCAGTGAGTCGATAGGCAGGCCATATGGCTACACCTTC
TRBJ2-2 . . TRBV5-1 CASSSSTGELFF TGCGCCAGCAGCTCTAGCACCGGGGAGCTGTTTTTT
TRBJ1-5 . . TRBV4-1 CASSQGGWGNQPQHF TGCGCCAGCAGCCAAGGGGGGTGGGGGAATCAGCCCCAGCATTTT
TRBJ2-2 . once TRBV7-2 CASSPRVRVGTGELFF TGTGCCAGCAGCCCCCGTGTAAGGGTAGGGACCGGGGAGCTGTTTTTT
TRBJ2-5 . . TRBV5-1 CASSLEGEETQYF TGCGCCAGCAGCTTGGAGGGGGAAGAGACCCAGTACTTC
TRBJ2-1 TRBD2 . TRBV7-2 CASSPTGGASGGSYNEQFF TGTGCCAGCAGCCCCACGGGCGGGGCTAGCGGAGGCTCCTACAATGAGCAGTTCTTC
TRBJ2-5 . . TRBV6-1 CASSGGFSRETQYF TGTGCCAGCAGTGGAGGATTTAGCAGGGAGACCCAGTACTTC
TRBJ2-5 TRBD2 . TRBV19 CASSRGLAGGLETQYF TGTGCCAGTAGTCGAGGACTAGCGGGAGGGCTAGAGACCCAGTACTTC